The source of this TCR beta chain is a study of cytomegalovirus exposure and HLA in healthy donors. Only one count was recorded for this clone. This CDR3 contains 14 residues. Trimming took off 5 bases at V and 2 bases at J, with 13 bases between the two ends. Germline CDR1 reads SGHNT; CDR2 reads YYREEE (reference sequence). The PCR made use of 60 Vbeta and 13 Jbeta primers. The table came from immunoSEQ multiplex PCR; TCRdb's copy has only in-frame clones and leaves some out. The data hold 150,000 to 170,000 clones, with roughly 72% observed a single time. The V call is TRBV5-4, the J call TRBJ1-2, with D unclear. Sample: PBMCs. The receptor comes from a man aged 30-40 years in good health and CMV-seronegative. CDR3 residues: CASRRVDANYGYTF. In DNA, the CDR3 is TGTGCCAGCAGGCGGGTGGACGCCAACTATGGCTACACCTTC.